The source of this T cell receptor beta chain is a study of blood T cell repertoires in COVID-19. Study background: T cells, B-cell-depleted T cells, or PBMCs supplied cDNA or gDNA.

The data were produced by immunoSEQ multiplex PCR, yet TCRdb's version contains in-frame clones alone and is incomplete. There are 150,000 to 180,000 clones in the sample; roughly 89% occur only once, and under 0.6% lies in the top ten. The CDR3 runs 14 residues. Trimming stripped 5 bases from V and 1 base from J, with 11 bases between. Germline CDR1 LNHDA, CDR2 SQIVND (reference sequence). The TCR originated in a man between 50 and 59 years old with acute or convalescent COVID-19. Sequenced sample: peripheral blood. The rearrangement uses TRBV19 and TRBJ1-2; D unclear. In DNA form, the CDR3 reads TGTGCCAGTAGTTGGCCCGGGGTTAACTATGGCTACACCTTC. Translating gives CASSWPGVNYGYTF.